The 8 T cell receptor beta chains given below trace back to one sample, sequenced in a study of shared clonotypes between healthy human individuals. Repertoires were generated with immunoSEQ multiplex PCR, while TCRdb's copy carries only in-frame clones and drops some. The table lists 2 million to 3 million clones, approximately 92% of them singletons. What was sequenced was naive CD4+ T cells sorted from blood. Subset indicated: CD45RA+ positively selected. The receptors here all came from a man aged 18-30 years in good health.

The rearrangement uses TRBV30 and TRBJ1-1; unclear D gene. Deletions cut 3 bases from V and 7 bases from J, with 15 bases between. The CDR3 is 13 amino acids. CDR1 is GTSNPN, CDR2 SVGIG, per germline (reference sequence). DNA for the CDR3: TGTGCCTGGAGCGCCCGAGGGCCCATTGAAGCTTTCTTT. It is translated as CAWSARGPIEAFF.

The V gene is TRBV6-6, the J gene TRBJ2-7; 7 bases align to TRBD2. The germline gives CDR1 MNHNY, CDR2 SVGAGI (reference sequence). The CDR3 consists of 14 residues. V lost 4 bases and J lost 3; bases outside the gene matches: 6. This CDR3 is CASSWRRESYEQYF. CDR3 coding DNA: TGTGCCAGCAGTTGGAGGCGGGAGAGCTACGAGCAGTACTTC.

The J gene is TRBJ2-3, the V gene TRBV11-1; perhaps D is TRBD1 or TRBD2 (6 bases each). This CDR3 spans 13 amino acids. Germline loops: CDR1 SGHAT, CDR2 FQDESV (reference sequence). The V end lost 3 bases, the J end lost 4 bases, and 8 bases lay between the germline ends. CDR3 sequence (DNA): TGTGCCAGCAGCTTGAGGGGGGCAGATACGCAGTATTTT. It specifies CASSLRGADTQYF. The complete variable domain, with remaining parts taken from reference TRBV11-1 and TRBJ2-3, reads EAEVAQSPRYKITEKSQAVAFWCDPISGHATLYWYRQILGQGPELLVQFQDESVVDDSQLPKDRFSAERLKGVDSTLKIQPAELGDSAMYLCASSLRGADTQYFGPGTRLTVL.

The chain recombines TRBV20-1 with TRBJ2-7, with D uncertain. Per germline, CDR1 DFQATT and CDR2 SNEGSKA (reference sequence). This CDR3 comprises 11 residues. V was trimmed by 0 bases and J by 5 bases, leaving 5 bases between them. The CDR3 DNA is TGCAGTGCTAGAGATCGGGACGAGCAGTACTTC. It encodes CSARDRDEQYF.

The J gene is TRBJ1-1, the V gene TRBV4-1; D gene uncertain. The CDR3 covers 14 residues. Trimming took off 4 bases at V and 4 bases at J, with 13 bases between the two ends. Germline values: CDR1 MGHRA, CDR2 YSYEKL. CDR3 in DNA: TGCGCCAGCAGCCTGGTTGGGGTTTCCACTGAAGCTTTCTTT. This translates into CASSLVGVSTEAFF.

V usage is TRBV6-1 and J usage is TRBJ2-1, with D tentatively TRBD2 (5 bases). Trimming pared 2 bases from V and 0 bases from J, leaving 11 bases between. Germline V gene data show CDR1 as MNHNS and CDR2 as SASEGT. The CDR3 is made up of 16 amino acids. CDR3 in amino acids: CASSELSGSSYNEQFF. The CDR3, as DNA: TGTGCCAGCAGTGAATTAAGCGGAAGCTCCTACAATGAGCAGTTCTTC.

This chain connects TRBV29-1 to TRBJ2-7, with D possibly being TRBD2 (5 bases). CDR3 size: 13 residues. Germline-derived CDR1 and CDR2 are SQVTM and ANQGSEA. Trimming left V 3 bases short and J 5 bases short, with 14 bases between. CDR3 DNA: TGCAGCGTTGAGTACGGGAATCACCACGAGCAGTACTTC. Protein: CSVEYGNHHEQYF.

CDR3 loop: CASSLPGTGAYEQYF. The DNA of the CDR3 is TGTGCCAGCAGTTTGCCCGGGACAGGGGCCTACGAGCAGTACTTC. The chain joins TRBV28 to TRBJ2-7; 10 bases match TRBD1. There are 15 residues in the CDR3. CDR1 and CDR2 from the germline V gene are MDHEN and SYDVKM. The ends lost 3 bases at V and 2 bases at J; junction bases unmatched: 4.